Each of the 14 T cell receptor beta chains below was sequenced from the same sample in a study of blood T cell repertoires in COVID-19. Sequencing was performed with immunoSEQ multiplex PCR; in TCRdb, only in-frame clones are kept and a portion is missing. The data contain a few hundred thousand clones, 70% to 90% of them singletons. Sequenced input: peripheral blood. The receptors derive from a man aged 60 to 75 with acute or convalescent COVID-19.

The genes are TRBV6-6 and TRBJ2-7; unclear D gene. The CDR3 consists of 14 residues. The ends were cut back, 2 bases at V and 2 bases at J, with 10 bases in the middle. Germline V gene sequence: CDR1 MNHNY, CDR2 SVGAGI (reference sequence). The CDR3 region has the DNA TGTGCCAGCAGTTACCCTGTCTTTACCTACGAGCAGTACTTC. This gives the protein CASSYPVFTYEQYF.

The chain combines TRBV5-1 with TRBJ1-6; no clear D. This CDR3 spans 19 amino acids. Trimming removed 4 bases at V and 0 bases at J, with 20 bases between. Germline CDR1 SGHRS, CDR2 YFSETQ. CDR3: CASSPDPISPPSYNSPLHF. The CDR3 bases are TGCGCCAGCAGCCCGGATCCGATTAGCCCACCCTCCTATAATTCACCCCTCCACTTT.

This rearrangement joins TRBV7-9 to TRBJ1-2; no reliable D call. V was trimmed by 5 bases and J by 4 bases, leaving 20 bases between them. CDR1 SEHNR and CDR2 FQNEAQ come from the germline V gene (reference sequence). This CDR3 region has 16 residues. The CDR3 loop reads CASSTRMTREGYGYTF. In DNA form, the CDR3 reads TGTGCCAGCAGCACAAGGATGACAAGGGAGGGCTATGGCTACACCTTC.

The CDR3 bases are TGTGCCAGCAGCTCCTCCGGGACTAGTAGCTACGAGCAGTACTTC. This encodes CASSSSGTSSYEQYF. The J gene is TRBJ2-7, the V gene TRBV28, with 8 bases matching TRBD2. In germline, CDR1 is MDHEN, CDR2 SYDVKM. J was trimmed by 3 bases and V by 6 bases; bases with no gene match: 10. This CDR3 region has 15 residues.

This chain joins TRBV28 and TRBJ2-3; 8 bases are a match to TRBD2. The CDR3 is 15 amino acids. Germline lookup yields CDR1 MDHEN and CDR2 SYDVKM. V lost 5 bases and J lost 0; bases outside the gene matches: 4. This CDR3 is CASSVRGGSTDTQYF. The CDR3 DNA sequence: TGTGCCAGCAGTGTTCGGGGGGGGAGCACAGATACGCAGTATTTT. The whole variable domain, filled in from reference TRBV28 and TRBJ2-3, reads DVKVTQSSRYLVKRTGEKVFLECVQDMDHENMFWYRQDPGLGLRLIYFSYDVKMKEKGDIPEGYSVSREKKERFSLILESASTNQTSMYLCASSVRGGSTDTQYFGPGTRLTVL.

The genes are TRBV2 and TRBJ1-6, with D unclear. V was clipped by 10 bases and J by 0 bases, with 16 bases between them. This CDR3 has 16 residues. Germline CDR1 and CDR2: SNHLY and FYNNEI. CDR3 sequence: CATMGWASSYNSPLHF. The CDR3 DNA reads TGTGCCACCATGGGCTGGGCGAGCTCCTATAATTCACCCCTCCACTTT.

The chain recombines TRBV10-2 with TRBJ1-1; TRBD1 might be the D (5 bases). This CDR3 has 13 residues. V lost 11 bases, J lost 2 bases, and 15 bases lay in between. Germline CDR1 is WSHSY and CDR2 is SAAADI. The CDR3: CAGGVGGNTEAFF. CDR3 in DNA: TGCGCCGGAGGGGTGGGGGGAAACACTGAAGCTTTCTTT.

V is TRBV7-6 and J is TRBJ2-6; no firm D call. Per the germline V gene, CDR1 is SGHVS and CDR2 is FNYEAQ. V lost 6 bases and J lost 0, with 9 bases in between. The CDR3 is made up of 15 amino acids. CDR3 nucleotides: TGTGCCAGCAGTTCGACAAACTCTGGGGCCAACGTCCTGACTTTC. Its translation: CASSSTNSGANVLTF. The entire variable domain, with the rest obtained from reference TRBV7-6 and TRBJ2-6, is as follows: GAGVSQSPRYKVTKRGQDVALRCDPISGHVSLYWYRQALGQGPEFLTYFNYEAQQDKSGLPNDRFSAERPEGSISTLTIQRTEQRDSAMYRCASSSTNSGANVLTFGAGSRLTVL.

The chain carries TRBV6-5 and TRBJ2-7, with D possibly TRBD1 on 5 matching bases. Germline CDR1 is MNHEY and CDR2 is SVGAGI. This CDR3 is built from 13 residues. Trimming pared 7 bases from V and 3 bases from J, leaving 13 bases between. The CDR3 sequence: CASKVSGRYEQYF. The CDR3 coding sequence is TGTGCCAGCAAGGTATCAGGGCGCTACGAGCAGTACTTC.

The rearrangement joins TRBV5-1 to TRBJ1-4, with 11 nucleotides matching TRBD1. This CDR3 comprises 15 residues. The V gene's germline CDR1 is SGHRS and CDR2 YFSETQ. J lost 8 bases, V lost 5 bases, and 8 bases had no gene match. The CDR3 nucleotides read TGCGCCAGCAGGAGACTGGGACAGGGGGAGGAAAAACTGTTTTTT. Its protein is CASRRLGQGEEKLFF.

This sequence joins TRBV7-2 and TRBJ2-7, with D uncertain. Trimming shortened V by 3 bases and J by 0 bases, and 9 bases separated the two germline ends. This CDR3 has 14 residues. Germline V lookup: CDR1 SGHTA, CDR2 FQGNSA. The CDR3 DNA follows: TGTGCCAGCAGCTTTAGTCCTAGCTCCTACGAGCAGTACTTC. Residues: CASSFSPSSYEQYF.

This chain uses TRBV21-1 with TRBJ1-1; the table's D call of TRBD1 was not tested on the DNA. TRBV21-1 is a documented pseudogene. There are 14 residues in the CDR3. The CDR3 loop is CAHARRGRGAEAFF. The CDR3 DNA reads TGTGCTCACGCCAGGAGGGGGCGCGGCGCTGAAGCTTTCTTT.

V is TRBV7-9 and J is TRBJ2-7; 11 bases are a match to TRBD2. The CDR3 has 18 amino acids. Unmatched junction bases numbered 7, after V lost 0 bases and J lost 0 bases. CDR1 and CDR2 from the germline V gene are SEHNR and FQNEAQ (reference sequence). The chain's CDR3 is CASSLASLAGGRSYEQYF. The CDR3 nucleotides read TGTGCCAGCAGCTTAGCTAGCCTAGCGGGGGGCCGCTCCTACGAGCAGTACTTC. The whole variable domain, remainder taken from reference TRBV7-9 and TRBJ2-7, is DTGVSQNPRHKITKRGQNVTFRCDPISEHNRLYWYRQTLGQGPEFLTYFQNEAQLEKSRLLSDRFSAERPKGSFSTLEIQRTEQGDSAMYLCASSLASLAGGRSYEQYFGPGTRLTVT.

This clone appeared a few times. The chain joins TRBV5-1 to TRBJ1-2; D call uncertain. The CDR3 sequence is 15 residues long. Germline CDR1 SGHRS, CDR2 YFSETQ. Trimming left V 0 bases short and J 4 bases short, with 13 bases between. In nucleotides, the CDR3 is TGCGCCAGCAGCTTGGGTTCCGGGAACCCCTATGGCTACACCTTC. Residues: CASSLGSGNPYGYTF.